One and the same sample provided the 14 T cell receptor beta chains below, sequenced in a study of T cells after yellow fever vaccination. TCRdb called the 5' RACE reads again in MiXCR, with one record for every CDR3 protein. The sample shows 250,000 or so distinct CDR3 sequences, 6.7% of them seen only once. Here the sequenced sample was CD4+ T cells sorted from PBMCs, taken on the day of the yellow fever booster vaccination. The receptor source for this set is a man aged 30 to 39 who received the YFV17D yellow fever vaccine.

The table lists this clonotype with a few counts. This chain connects TRBV20-1 to TRBJ2-3; D might be TRBD1 (6 bases). The germline CDR1 and CDR2 sequences are DFQATT and SNEGSKA (reference sequence). The length of the CDR3 is 13 residues. The V end was cut by 2 bases, the J end by 3 bases, with 9 bases between. The CDR3 bases are TGCAGTGCTAGATTTGGACAGACAGATACGCAGTATTTT. It codes for CSARFGQTDTQYF.

J is TRBJ2-7 and V is TRBV28; D gene ambiguous. V lost 2 bases and J lost 2, with 7 bases in between. The V gene's germline CDR1 is MDHEN and CDR2 SYDVKM. This CDR3 region has 13 residues. The CDR3 coding sequence is TGTGCCAGCAGTTTAAAATTAGCCTACGAGCAGTACTTC. Translating it yields CASSLKLAYEQYF.

This clonotype showed up just a few times. This chain uses TRBV7-3 with TRBJ1-1; tentatively, D is TRBD1 (5 bases). This CDR3 is built from 13 residues. Germline V gives CDR1 SGHTA, CDR2 FQGTGA. V was clipped by 3 bases and J by 6 bases, with 11 bases between them. CDR3 nucleotides: TGTGCCAGCAGCTTTGGGGGGTCGGCTGAAGCTTTCTTT. Protein sequence: CASSFGGSAEAFF.

This clonotype was recorded at least ten times. The rearrangement links TRBV28 to TRBJ2-3; the D gene is possibly TRBD2 (6 bases). Germline CDR1 is MDHEN and CDR2 is SYDVKM. Trimming took off 6 bases at V and 2 bases at J, with 15 bases between the two ends. CDR3 size: 15 residues. CDR3 loop: CASRGGGRNTDTQYF. The CDR3 DNA sequence: TGTGCCAGCAGGGGTGGTGGGAGGAACACAGATACGCAGTATTTT.

The J gene is TRBJ2-3, the V gene TRBV5-1, with 11 bases matching TRBD2. Germline V gene sequence: CDR1 SGHRS, CDR2 YFSETQ. Trimming cost V 4 bases and J 0 bases; bases outside gene matches: 7. There are 17 residues in the CDR3. Here the CDR3 DNA reads TGCGCCAGCAGCCCGCTGACTAGCGGGACTAGCACAGATACGCAGTATTTT. This translates into CASSPLTSGTSTDTQYF.

This clonotype was detected ten times or more. This chain connects TRBV5-1 to TRBJ2-7; 13 bases agree with TRBD2. Germline V gives CDR1 SGHRS, CDR2 YFSETQ. CDR3 length equals 18 residues. V trimming: 1 base; J trimming: 6 bases; junction bases outside the gene matches: 13. The CDR3 DNA is TGCGCCAGCAGCTTGCTGACTAGCGGGAGGAGGTTTGAGAGCGAGCAGTACTTC. It translates to CASSLLTSGRRFESEQYF.

This clonotype was counted only a few times. V gene TRBV20-1 combines with J gene TRBJ2-7, with TRBD2 matching over 10 bases. Germline lookup yields CDR1 DFQATT and CDR2 SNEGSKA (reference sequence). V shed 1 base and J 4 bases; nucleotides not matched to a gene: 4. The CDR3 consists of 14 residues. The CDR3 spells CSARGGTSDYEQYF. In DNA form, the CDR3 reads TGCAGTGCTAGAGGGGGGACTAGCGATTACGAGCAGTACTTC.

This clonotype was counted at least ten times. The J gene is TRBJ2-1, the V gene TRBV2; perhaps TRBD1 as D (6 bases). Trimming stripped 5 bases from V and 8 bases from J, with 28 bases between. Germline V lookup: CDR1 SNHLY, CDR2 FYNNEI. The CDR3 consists of 18 residues. CDR3 DNA sequence: TGTGCCAGCAGTCGAAACGGTGGACAGCTTCGACGGGGCGATGAGCAGTTCTTC. Protein sequence: CASSRNGGQLRRGDEQFF.

This rearrangement joins TRBV7-3 to TRBJ1-1, with D unclear. Germline-derived CDR1 and CDR2 are SGHTA and FQGTGA. The V end was cut by 5 bases, the J end by 3 bases, with 10 bases between. There are 13 residues in the CDR3. CDR3 residues: CASSGNSHTEAFF. CDR3 in DNA: TGTGCCAGCAGCGGGAACAGTCACACTGAAGCTTTCTTT.

As concerns this clonotype: A much larger clone differs from this one at a single base, so this may be a read error. The chain links TRBV10-3 to TRBJ2-6; TRBD1 matches 7 bases. The junction had 12 bases not matched to a gene; V was cut back by 5 bases and J by 2 bases. Germline values: CDR1 ENHRY, CDR2 SYGVKD. This CDR3 spans 18 amino acids. The CDR3 here is CAISLGRTGVTGANVLTF. The CDR3 coding sequence is TGTGCCATCAGTTTAGGACGCACAGGGGTAACTGGGGCCAACGTCCTGACTTTC.

This clonotype was recorded only once. The V and J genes are TRBV7-2 and TRBJ2-7, with TRBD1 as a possible D gene (7 bases). The germline V gene has CDR1 SGHTA and CDR2 FQGNSA. Trimming removed 4 bases at V and 4 bases at J, with 14 bases between. The CDR3 spans 14 residues. The CDR3 nucleotides are TGTGCCAGCAGCTCGTCACAGGGGAGGTACGAGCAGTACTTC. Residues: CASSSSQGRYEQYF.

A few counts support this clonotype. This chain joins TRBV15 and TRBJ2-2; D tentatively reads TRBD1 or TRBD2 (5 bases each). The CDR3 covers 17 residues. Trimming left V 1 base short and J 4 bases short, with 16 bases between. The V gene's germline CDR1 is LNHNV and CDR2 YYDKDF (reference sequence). CDR3 sequence reads: CATSRGYGHAGTGELFF. The CDR3 DNA reads TGTGCCACCAGCAGAGGGTACGGACACGCGGGCACCGGGGAGCTGTTTTTT.

This clonotype was recorded at least ten times. J is TRBJ2-7 and V is TRBV5-1; 8 bases map to TRBD2. This CDR3 has 14 residues. In germline, CDR1 is SGHRS, CDR2 YFSETQ. Trimming at V came to 0 bases and at J to 2 bases, leaving 1 base not matched to a gene. The CDR3 reads CASSLGGRPYEQYF. The CDR3 DNA reads as TGCGCCAGCAGCTTGGGCGGGAGGCCCTACGAGCAGTACTTC. Full variable domain (outside the CDR3, taken from reference TRBV5-1 and TRBJ2-7): KAGVTQTPRYLIKTRGQQVTLSCSPISGHRSVSWYQQTPGQGLQFLFEYFSETQRNKGNFPGRFSGRQFSNSRSEMNVSTLELGDSALYLCASSLGGRPYEQYFGPGTRLTVT.

This clonotype has only a few counts. The gene calls are TRBV6-2 or TRBV6-3 and TRBJ1-5; possible D gene TRBD1, 5 bases. Trimming left V 0 bases short and J 1 base short, with 13 bases between. Germline V gene sequence: CDR1 MNHEY, CDR2 SVGEGT. The CDR3 is made up of 17 amino acids. CDR3 nucleotide sequence: TGTGCCAGCAGTTACTCGATACTGGACACCAGCAATCAGCCCCAGCATTTT. Its translation: CASSYSILDTSNQPQHF.